This T cell receptor (beta chain) comes out of a study of cytotoxic CD8 clonotypes in ibrutinib-treated CLL. On the study more broadly: When averaged across all of the samples, the counts came to some 250,000 productive templates and 86,000 or so productive rearrangements. Study-wide points: Clonality rose at ibrutinib response and fell back toward baseline at progression.

About this clone: What it binds is unknown.

The CDR3 is made up of 15 amino acids. CDR1 is ENHRY and CDR2 is SYGVKD in the germline V gene. J lost 0 bases, V lost 8 bases, and 5 bases had no gene match. Method: immunoSEQ multiplex PCR; TCRdb's copy keeps in-frame clones and lacks some. This table holds about 9,400 clones, over 60% found once. The material was PBMCs, obtained before ibrutinib treatment. The chain links TRBV10-3 to TRBJ2-7, with TRBD2 matching 12 bases. This clonotype originated in a human donor with chronic lymphocytic leukemia. CDR3 amino acids: CAIGRTSGVSYEQYF. The CDR3 DNA sequence: TGTGCCATCGGGAGGACTAGCGGGGTCTCCTACGAGCAGTACTTC.